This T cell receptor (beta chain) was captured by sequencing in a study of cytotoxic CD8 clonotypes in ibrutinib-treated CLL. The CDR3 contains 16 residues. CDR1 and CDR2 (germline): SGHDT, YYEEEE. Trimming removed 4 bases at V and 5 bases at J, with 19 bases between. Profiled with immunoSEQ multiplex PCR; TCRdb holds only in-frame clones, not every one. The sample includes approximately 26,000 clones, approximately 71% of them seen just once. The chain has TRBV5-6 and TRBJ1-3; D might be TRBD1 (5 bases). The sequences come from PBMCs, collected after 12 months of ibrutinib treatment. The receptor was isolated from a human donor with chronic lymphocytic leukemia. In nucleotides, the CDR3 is TGTGCCAGCAGCCAACGGCAGGGTAATCCAAGAAACACCATATATTTT. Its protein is CASSQRQGNPRNTIYF.